This T cell receptor beta chain was documented in a study of regulatory T cells in long-lasting Graves disease. Sequencing libraries for TCR beta were prepared with iRepertoire HTBI primers and Arm-PCR of CDR3 regions. TCRdb ran MiXCR on the multiplex PCR reads and lists one entry per CDR3 protein. Among 400,000 to 500,000 distinct CDR3 sequences, less than 15% were seen once, and the ten largest hold 17%. Time point here: newly diagnosed GD, antithyroid drugs for less than 3 months. The TCR library was made from RNA that had been extracted from PBMCs in TRIzol. With 1 base removed from V and 2 bases from J, the gap between germline ends came to 15 bases. CDR1 is MNHEY, CDR2 SVGAGI, per germline. This CDR3 contains 17 residues. The same data also went into a second study, on T cells in Graves' hyperthyroidism and ophthalmopathy. That investigation notes: The HTBI primer set served for first-round RT-PCR of the TCR CDR3.

The sample consisted of peripheral blood mononuclear cells (PBMCs), taken at new diagnosis, from a patient treated with antithyroid drugs. The TCR originated in a woman aged 45-60 years with Graves disease. This chain uses TRBV6-5 with TRBJ1-5, with D possibly matching TRBD1 (5 bases). For the CDR3, the DNA is TGTGCCAGCAGTTACTGGGCAGGGAGCCTCGGCAATCAGCCCCAGCATTTT. Its protein is CASSYWAGSLGNQPQHF.